There are a few counts of the clone carrying this T cell receptor (beta chain). The sample is drawn from a study of metastatic and nonmetastatic thyroid tumors. Study in general: A comparison of repertoires was made across blood and tumor or nodule tissue from malignant and benign thyroid patients.

Authors' methods: Across clinicopathological groups, CDR3 differences served as the basis for building a distant-metastasis classifier for papillary thyroid cancer. Via MiXCR, TCRdb re-called the PCR reads. The V and J calls reflect TCRdb's pipeline rather than the authors' work. The repertoire holds about 20,000 clones, roughly 38% seen once, with 29% in the top ten. No treatment of any kind had been given to any patient before thyroid surgery. From germline, CDR1 is MDHEN and CDR2 SYDVKM. Trimming at V came to 2 bases and at J to 4 bases, leaving 5 bases not matched to a gene. The CDR3 totals 15 residues.

The chain carries TRBV28 and TRBJ1-2, with 9 bases matching TRBD1. Sequenced sample: tumor tissue. The clonotype originates from a female donor with papillary thyroid cancer or a benign thyroid nodule (not recorded which). Some clones in this sample may be carry-over from other donors' samples. Written as DNA, the CDR3 is TGTGCCAGCAGTTTACCCTTGGACAGGGGCTATGGCTACACCTTC. Its translation is CASSLPLDRGYGYTF.